Below, 13 T cell receptor beta chains from the same sample are listed, as sequenced in a study of OX40 agonist ivuxolimab in advanced cancers. Here immunoSEQ multiplex PCR was the method, and the copy in TCRdb shows in-frame clones only, minus some. This sample has tens of thousands of clones, with approximately 84% found just once. This specimen consisted of CD4+ or CD8+ T cells sorted from blood, obtained in a trial of the OX40 agonist ivuxolimab. These receptors came from an adult with an advanced solid tumor such as melanoma, head and neck, liver or kidney cancer.

The gene calls are TRBV7-3 and TRBJ2-5; 7 bases map to TRBD2. The length of the CDR3 is 13 residues. The J segment lost 4 bases and the V segment lost 3 bases, leaving 2 bases of the junction unmatched. Per germline, CDR1 SGHTA and CDR2 FQGTGA. CDR3 amino acids: CASSLERGETQYF. The DNA of the CDR3 is TGTGCCAGCAGCTTGGAGCGGGGAGAGACCCAGTACTTC.

In this sample, this clone turned up once. This chain connects TRBV6-6 to TRBJ2-7, with a weak D call TRBD2 (5 bases). The CDR3 covers 16 residues. Germline loops: CDR1 MNHNY, CDR2 SVGAGI (reference sequence). The V and J ends lost 5 bases and 3 bases respectively, with 20 bases between them. The CDR3 DNA follows: TGTGCCAGCAGTCCAGCCCTAACGGAGGCCTTCTACGAGCAGTACTTC. Encoded protein: CASSPALTEAFYEQYF.

The chain employs TRBV11-3 and TRBJ1-1, with a tentative D call TRBD1 (6 bases). CDR1 is SGHNT and CDR2 is YENEEA in the germline V gene. V was cut by 5 bases and J by 0 bases, with 19 bases left in between. The CDR3 is 17 residues long. CDR3 bases: TGTGCCAGCAGCCCCTATGAGGAGGGACATCTGAACACTGAAGCTTTCTTT. It specifies CASSPYEEGHLNTEAFF.

This rearrangement joins TRBV9 to TRBJ2-1; 10 nucleotides line up with TRBD2. V was pared by 5 bases and J by 5 bases, with 7 bases of the junction left unmatched. Germline loops: CDR1 SGDLS, CDR2 YYNGEE. The CDR3 totals 15 residues. Here the CDR3 reads CASSYSGRFDNEQFF. In DNA form, the CDR3 reads TGTGCCAGCAGTTATAGCGGGAGGTTCGACAATGAGCAGTTCTTC.

The chain employs TRBV6-5 and TRBJ2-3; 9 bases line up with TRBD2. The V and J ends lost 10 bases and 3 bases, in that order; junction bases with no gene match: 8. Germline assignment: CDR1 MNHEY and CDR2 SVGAGI. The CDR3 consists of 14 residues. Here the CDR3 DNA reads TGTGCCACCTCGCCGGGACTAGCTACAGATACGCAGTATTTT. Amino acid sequence: CATSPGLATDTQYF.

The chain combines TRBV7-8 with TRBJ2-1; 14 positions match TRBD2. The CDR3 has 15 residues. Germline assignment: CDR1 SGHVS and CDR2 FQNEAQ. The trim removed 5 bases at V and 6 bases at J, leaving 3 bases unmatched. CDR3 residues: CASSPTSGGANEQFF. CDR3 DNA sequence: TGTGCCAGCAGCCCGACTAGCGGGGGGGCCAATGAGCAGTTCTTC.

V is TRBV2 and J is TRBJ2-5; no firm D call. The CDR3 is made up of 14 amino acids. Germline V lookup: CDR1 SNHLY, CDR2 FYNNEI. V lost 6 bases and J lost 5, with 16 bases in between. The CDR3 DNA reads TGTGCCAGCAGCTTATGGGGTGTGGGGGAGACCCAGTACTTC. This gives the protein CASSLWGVGETQYF. The entire variable domain, with the rest obtained from reference TRBV2 and TRBJ2-5, is as follows: EPEVTQTPSHQVTQMGQEVILRCVPISNHLYFYWYRQILGQKVEFLVSFYNNEISEKSEIFDDQFSVERPDGSNFTLKIRSTKLEDSAMYFCASSLWGVGETQYFGPGTRLLVL.

This chain joins TRBV2 and TRBJ2-7; 8 nucleotides align to TRBD1. The CDR3 extends over 14 amino acids. Germline-derived CDR1 and CDR2 are SNHLY and FYNNEI. Unmatched junction bases numbered 7, after V lost 9 bases and J lost 0 bases. The CDR3 nucleotides are TGTGCCAGTACCGGCGGACAGGGCTCCTACGAGCAGTACTTC. It translates to CASTGGQGSYEQYF.

The chain recombines TRBV15 with TRBJ1-2; tentative D call: TRBD1 (5 bases). V was shortened by 5 bases and J by 4 bases, with 14 bases between the two germline ends. This CDR3 has 14 amino acids. The germline gives CDR1 LNHNV, CDR2 YYDKDF (reference sequence). The CDR3 coding sequence is TGTGCCACCAGCCGGGTGGGGACCGCCTATGGCTACACCTTC. Encoded protein: CATSRVGTAYGYTF.

This clone came up a few times. The V gene is TRBV5-1, the J gene TRBJ2-1; 7 bases align to TRBD2. The V and J ends lost 0 bases and 10 bases, in that order; junction bases with no gene match: 4. This CDR3 is 13 amino acids long. CDR1 SGHRS and CDR2 YFSETQ come from the germline V gene. In DNA, the CDR3 is TGCGCCAGCAGCTTGGGGAATAGCGGGGAGCAGTTCTTC. Amino acid sequence: CASSLGNSGEQFF.

This clone appeared once. The rearrangement links TRBV5-1 to TRBJ2-2, with 7 bases that match TRBD1. The CDR3 covers 14 residues. In germline, CDR1 is SGHRS, CDR2 YFSETQ. Trimming cost V 4 bases and J 7 bases; bases outside gene matches: 7. CDR3: CASSPGQAVGELFF. CDR3 nucleotides: TGCGCCAGCAGCCCTGGACAGGCAGTCGGGGAGCTGTTTTTT. The variable domain in full, completed from reference TRBV5-1 and TRBJ2-2, reads KAGVTQTPRYLIKTRGQQVTLSCSPISGHRSVSWYQQTPGQGLQFLFEYFSETQRNKGNFPGRFSGRQFSNSRSEMNVSTLELGDSALYLCASSPGQAVGELFFGEGSRLTVL.

The chain has TRBV11-2 and TRBJ1-5; D not resolved. The V end was cut by 2 bases, the J end by 5 bases, with 10 bases between. The CDR3 is made up of 14 amino acids. Germline V gene data show CDR1 as SGHAT and CDR2 as FQNNGV. CDR3 DNA: TGTGCCAGCAGCTTATACGGGAGCGATCAGCCCCAGCATTTT. Translating gives CASSLYGSDQPQHF.

The J gene is TRBJ1-6, the V gene TRBV4-1; unclear D gene. The CDR3 spans 13 residues. V was pared by 1 base and J by 13 bases, with 11 bases between. Per the germline V gene, CDR1 is MGHRA and CDR2 is YSYEKL. The CDR3 sequence: CASSQVLGPPLHF. The DNA for the CDR3 is TGCGCCAGCAGCCAAGTGTTGGGCCCGCCCCTCCACTTT.